Listed below are T cell receptor beta chains from one sample, sequenced in a study of technical replicates of blood from a handful of donors. Assay: immunoSEQ multiplex PCR; the TCRdb copy retains only in-frame clones and omits some. The sample includes fewer than 100,000 clones, approximately 91% of them seen just once. The sample was T cells isolated from PBMCs. The receptors stem from a human donor in good health. Both conserved end residues are part of each CDR3. The D gene is left open where the match is weak. Size is omitted from some rows. Given values are once, few, many or a class for expanded clones.

D	V	size	J	CDR3	DNA
TRBD1	TRBV5-6	-	TRBJ2-7	CASSSRDRKSHEQYF	TGTGCCAGCAGCTCCCGGGACAGGAAAAGCCACGAGCAGTACTTC
-	TRBV30	-	TRBJ2-7	CAWGHENYEQYF	TGTGCCTGGGGACACGAAAACTACGAGCAGTACTTC
-	TRBV28	-	TRBJ2-2	CASSLVGARELFF	TGTGCCAGCAGTTTGGTGGGGGCCCGGGAGCTGTTTTTT
-	TRBV29-1	-	TRBJ2-1	CSVAPLAGNEQFF	TGCAGCGTTGCCCCTTTGGCGGGGAATGAGCAGTTCTTC
-	TRBV5-1	-	TRBJ2-5	CASSSLEKETQYF	TGCGCCAGCAGCTCGCTAGAAAAAGAGACCCAGTACTTC
TRBD1	TRBV9	-	TRBJ1-1	CASSGRRDRATPRAEAFF	TGTGCCAGCAGCGGACGTCGGGACAGGGCAACCCCGAGGGCTGAAGCTTTCTTT
-	TRBV5-1	-	TRBJ2-7	CASSLWGEGSYEQYF	TGCGCCAGCAGCTTATGGGGAGAAGGCTCCTACGAGCAGTACTTC
-	TRBV5-1	-	TRBJ2-3	CASSLGAGVYTDTQYF	TGCGCCAGCAGCTTGGGGGCAGGGGTCTACACAGATACGCAGTATTTT
TRBD1	TRBV6-6	few	TRBJ1-1	CASSYPTGGDTEAFF	TGTGCCAGCAGTTACCCGACAGGGGGGGACACTGAAGCTTTCTTT
TRBD1	TRBV5-1	-	TRBJ1-2	CASSFTGGVNSGYTF	TGCGCCAGCAGCTTCACAGGGGGGGTCAACTCTGGCTACACCTTC
-	TRBV2	once	TRBJ1-1	CASSGGLPQAFF	TGTGCCAGCAGTGGGGGGCTCCCCCAAGCTTTCTTT
-	TRBV7-9	-	TRBJ2-7	CASRPSGGNLYEQYF	TGTGCCAGCAGACCGTCGGGGGGCAACCTTTACGAGCAGTACTTC
-	TRBV10-3	-	TRBJ2-1	CAISESLRDYNEQFF	TGTGCCATCAGTGAGTCCCTTAGAGACTACAATGAGCAGTTCTTC
TRBD2	TRBV5-1	-	TRBJ2-5	CASSLTLTGGAETQYF	TGCGCCAGCAGCTTGACTTTAACGGGAGGGGCAGAGACCCAGTACTTC
-	TRBV7-9	-	TRBJ1-3	CASLRVPGNTIYF	TGTGCCAGCTTACGGGTCCCTGGAAACACCATATATTTT
TRBD2	TRBV19	once	TRBJ2-7	CATLAGGPLYEQYF	TGTGCCACGTTAGCGGGAGGACCCTTATACGAGCAGTACTTC
TRBD1	TRBV15	once	TRBJ1-5	CATSRVPGTGNQPQHF	TGTGCCACCAGCAGAGTCCCCGGGACAGGGAATCAGCCCCAGCATTTT
-	TRBV25-1	few	TRBJ1-1	CASSEAGQNTEAFF	TGTGCCAGCAGTGAGGCAGGGCAGAACACTGAAGCTTTCTTT
TRBD1	TRBV18	-	TRBJ2-7	CASSPIPMTGVYEQYF	TGTGCCAGCTCACCAATACCTATGACAGGGGTCTACGAGCAGTACTTC
-	TRBV7-3	-	TRBJ1-1	CASSPAIGGTEAFF	TGTGCCAGCAGCCCAGCCATCGGGGGCACTGAAGCTTTCTTT
TRBD2	TRBV7-9	-	TRBJ2-2	CASSWLAGNTGELFF	TGTGCCAGCAGCTGGCTAGCGGGAAACACCGGGGAGCTGTTTTTT
TRBD1	TRBV5-1	-	TRBJ1-1	CASSLVQSGGDPEAFF	TGCGCCAGCAGCTTGGTTCAGTCAGGGGGCGACCCTGAAGCTTTCTTT
TRBD1	TRBV30	-	TRBJ1-1	CAWITPGGMDTEAFF	TGTGCCTGGATTACCCCAGGGGGAATGGACACTGAAGCTTTCTTT
-	TRBV11-3	-	TRBJ2-3	CASSLLGPGTTDTQYF	TGTGCCAGCAGCTTACTAGGCCCGGGAACTACAGATACGCAGTATTTT
TRBD1	TRBV28	-	TRBJ2-7	CASRKTGNYEQYF	TGTGCCAGCAGAAAGACAGGGAACTACGAGCAGTACTTC
TRBD2	TRBV7-7	-	TRBJ2-3	CASSLRLAGLSGTDTQYF	TGTGCCAGCAGCCTTAGACTAGCGGGCCTCTCCGGCACAGATACGCAGTATTTT
TRBD1	TRBV6-5	-	TRBJ1-5	CASSPGTDRNQPQHF	TGTGCCAGCAGCCCCGGGACAGATCGGAATCAGCCCCAGCATTTT
-	TRBV29-1	-	TRBJ2-1	CSVEGPGIYNEQFF	TGCAGCGTTGAAGGCCCGGGGATTTACAATGAGCAGTTCTTC
TRBD1	TRBV7-2	few	TRBJ1-1	CASSFGQGNTEAFF	TGTGCCAGCAGCTTCGGACAGGGAAACACTGAAGCTTTCTTT
TRBD1	TRBV7-7	-	TRBJ1-2	CASSLAGQGSDSANYGYTF	TGTGCCAGCAGCTTGGCTGGACAGGGGTCGGATTCAGCTAACTATGGCTACACCTTC
-	TRBV11-3	-	TRBJ1-1	CASSFTWNTEAFF	TGTGCCAGCAGCTTTACATGGAACACTGAAGCTTTCTTT
-	TRBV5-1	-	TRBJ2-7	CASSFISVGLRSDEQYF	TGCGCCAGCAGCTTTATCTCCGTAGGACTTAGGTCTGACGAGCAGTACTTC
-	TRBV27	once	TRBJ1-1	CASSRTPMNTEAFF	TGTGCCAGCAGCCGGACTCCAATGAACACTGAAGCTTTCTTT
TRBD1	TRBV14	-	TRBJ1-2	CASSQVFGQGAFYGYTF	TGTGCCAGCAGCCAAGTTTTCGGACAGGGGGCCTTCTATGGCTACACCTTC
-	TRBV7-2	-	TRBJ2-7	CASSHYSGVQYEQYF	TGTGCCAGCAGCCATTATTCGGGAGTACAATACGAGCAGTACTTC
TRBD2	TRBV9	-	TRBJ2-7	CASSEGLAESYEQYF	TGTGCCAGCAGCGAGGGACTAGCGGAGAGCTACGAGCAGTACTTC
-	TRBV5-4	-	TRBJ2-2	CASRATGSGELFF	TGTGCCAGCAGGGCTACAGGGTCCGGGGAGCTGTTTTTT
-	TRBV5-4	-	TRBJ2-7	CASSLTGEQYF	TGTGCCAGCAGCTTGACGGGGGAGCAGTACTTC
-	TRBV2	-	TRBJ2-7	CASSPTGKVSYEQYF	TGTGCCAGCAGTCCGACAGGAAAAGTTAGCTACGAGCAGTACTTC
TRBD2	TRBV7-2	-	TRBJ2-3	CASSLTSGSGSTDTQYF	TGTGCCAGCAGCTTGACTAGCGGGAGTGGTAGCACAGATACGCAGTATTTT
-	TRBV5-1	once	TRBJ2-5	CASSLGAQETQYF	TGCGCCAGCAGCTTGGGGGCGCAAGAGACCCAGTACTTC
TRBD2	TRBV6-4	-	TRBJ2-3	CASSGRPDTQYF	TGTGCCAGTAGCGGGAGGCCAGATACGCAGTATTTT
TRBD1	TRBV6-8	-	TRBJ1-3	CASSSTGGGGNTIYF	TGTGCCAGCAGTTCCACAGGGGGTGGCGGAAACACCATATATTTT
TRBD1	TRBV4-1	-	TRBJ2-7	CASSQDRGQGYEQYF	TGCGCCAGCAGCCAAGATCGGGGACAGGGGTACGAGCAGTACTTC
TRBD2	TRBV4-2	-	TRBJ2-1	CASSPMKGLALIYNEQFF	TGTGCCAGCAGCCCCATGAAGGGACTAGCCCTCATCTACAATGAGCAGTTCTTC
TRBD2	TRBV2	-	TRBJ2-7	CASREGLAENGQYF	TGTGCCAGCAGGGAGGGACTAGCGGAGAACGGGCAGTACTTC